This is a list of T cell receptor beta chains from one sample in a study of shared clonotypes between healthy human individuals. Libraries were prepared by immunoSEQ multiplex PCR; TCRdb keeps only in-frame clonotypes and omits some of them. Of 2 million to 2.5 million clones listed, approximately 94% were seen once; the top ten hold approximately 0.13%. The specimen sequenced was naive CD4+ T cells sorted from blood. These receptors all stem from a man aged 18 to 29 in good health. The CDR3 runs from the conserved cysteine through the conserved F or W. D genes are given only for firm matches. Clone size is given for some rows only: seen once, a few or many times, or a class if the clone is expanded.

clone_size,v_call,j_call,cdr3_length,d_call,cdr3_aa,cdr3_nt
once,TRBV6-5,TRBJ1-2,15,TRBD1,CASSYSRQGASSYTF,TGTGCCAGCAGTTACTCGCGGCAGGGGGCTTCCAGCTACACCTTC
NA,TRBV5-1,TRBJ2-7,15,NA,CASSLVSGASYEQYF,TGCGCCAGCAGCTTGGTCTCGGGAGCCTCCTACGAGCAGTACTTC
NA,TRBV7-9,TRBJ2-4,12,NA,CASSLVQGTPTF,TGTGCCAGCAGCTTAGTTCAGGGGACCCCCACCTTC
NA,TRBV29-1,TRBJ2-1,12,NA,CSVGALYNEQFF,TGCAGCGTTGGTGCCCTCTACAATGAGCAGTTCTTC
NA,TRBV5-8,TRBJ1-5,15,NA,CASSLGGAENQPQHF,TGTGCCAGCAGCTTGGGTGGGGCAGAGAATCAGCCCCAGCATTTT
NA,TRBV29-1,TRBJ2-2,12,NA,CSVGQNTGELFF,TGCAGCGTTGGCCAGAACACCGGGGAGCTGTTTTTT
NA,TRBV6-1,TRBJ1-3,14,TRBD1,CASLQGVLGNTIYF,TGTGCCAGTCTACAGGGGGTTTTAGGAAACACCATATATTTT
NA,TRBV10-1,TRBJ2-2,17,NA,CASSEGWGRANTGELFF,TGCGCCAGCAGTGAGGGTTGGGGTCGTGCTAACACCGGGGAGCTGTTTTTT
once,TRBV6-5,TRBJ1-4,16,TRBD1,CASSLTGGATNEKLFF,TGTGCCAGCAGTTTGACAGGGGGCGCAACTAATGAAAAACTGTTTTTT
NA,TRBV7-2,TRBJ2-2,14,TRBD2,CASSLAGEARELFF,TGTGCCAGCAGCTTGGCGGGAGAAGCGAGGGAGCTGTTTTTT
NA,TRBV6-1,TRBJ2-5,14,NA,CASSDIQAQETQYF,TGTGCCAGCAGTGATATCCAGGCCCAAGAGACCCAGTACTTC
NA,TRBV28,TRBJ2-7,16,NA,CASSLWAGDSSYEQYF,TGTGCCAGCAGTTTATGGGCAGGCGATTCCTCCTACGAGCAGTACTTC
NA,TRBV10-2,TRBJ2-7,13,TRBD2,CASSNWREYEQYF,TGCGCCAGCAGTAATTGGCGGGAGTACGAGCAGTACTTC
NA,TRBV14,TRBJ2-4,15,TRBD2,CASSPREGLLNIQYF,TGTGCCAGCAGCCCCCGGGAGGGACTCCTAAACATTCAGTACTTC
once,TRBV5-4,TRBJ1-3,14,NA,CASSLEYNGNTIYF,TGTGCCAGCAGCTTGGAATATAATGGAAACACCATATATTTT
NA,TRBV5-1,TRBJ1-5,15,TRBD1,CASRSGTGDNQPQHF,TGCGCCAGCAGGTCCGGGACAGGGGACAATCAGCCCCAGCATTTT
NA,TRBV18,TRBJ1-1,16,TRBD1,CASSPGQGTLNTEAFF,TGTGCCAGCTCACCAGGACAGGGCACTTTGAACACTGAAGCTTTCTTT
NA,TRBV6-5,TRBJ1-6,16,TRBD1,CASSYGQGAFYSPLHF,TGTGCCAGCAGTTACGGACAGGGGGCGTTTTATTCACCCCTCCACTTT
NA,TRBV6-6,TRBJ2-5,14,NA,CASSKGSLQETQYF,TGTGCCAGCAGTAAGGGTTCCCTCCAAGAGACCCAGTACTTC
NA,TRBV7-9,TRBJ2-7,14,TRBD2,CASSLGGLAGEQYF,TGTGCCAGCAGCTTAGGGGGCCTAGCGGGCGAGCAGTACTTC
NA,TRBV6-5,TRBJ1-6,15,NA,CASSYETPYNSPLHF,TGTGCCAGCAGTTACGAGACACCCTACAATTCACCCCTCCACTTT
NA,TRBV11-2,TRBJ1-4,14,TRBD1,CASSPQGANEKLFF,TGTGCCAGCAGCCCACAGGGGGCTAATGAAAAACTGTTTTTT
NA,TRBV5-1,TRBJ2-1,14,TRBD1,CASSLLTTGAEQFF,TGCGCCAGCAGCTTGTTAACTACAGGGGCTGAGCAGTTCTTC
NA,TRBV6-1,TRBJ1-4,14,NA,CASSELGGAHKLFF,TGTGCCAGCAGTGAACTGGGGGGCGCACACAAACTGTTTTTT
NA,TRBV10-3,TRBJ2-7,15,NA,CAISESGPGGYEQYF,TGTGCCATCAGTGAGTCTGGTCCCGGGGGATACGAGCAGTACTTC
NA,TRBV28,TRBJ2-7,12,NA,CASSLRGNEQYF,TGTGCCAGCAGTCTAAGGGGGAACGAGCAGTACTTC
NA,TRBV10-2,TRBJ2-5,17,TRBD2,CASSEGGSGRAGETQYF,TGCGCCAGCAGTGAGGGAGGAAGCGGGAGGGCCGGGGAGACCCAGTACTTC
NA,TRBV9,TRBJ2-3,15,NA,CASSVEGTSGGWQYF,TGTGCCAGCAGCGTAGAGGGGACTTCCGGCGGTTGGCAGTATTTT